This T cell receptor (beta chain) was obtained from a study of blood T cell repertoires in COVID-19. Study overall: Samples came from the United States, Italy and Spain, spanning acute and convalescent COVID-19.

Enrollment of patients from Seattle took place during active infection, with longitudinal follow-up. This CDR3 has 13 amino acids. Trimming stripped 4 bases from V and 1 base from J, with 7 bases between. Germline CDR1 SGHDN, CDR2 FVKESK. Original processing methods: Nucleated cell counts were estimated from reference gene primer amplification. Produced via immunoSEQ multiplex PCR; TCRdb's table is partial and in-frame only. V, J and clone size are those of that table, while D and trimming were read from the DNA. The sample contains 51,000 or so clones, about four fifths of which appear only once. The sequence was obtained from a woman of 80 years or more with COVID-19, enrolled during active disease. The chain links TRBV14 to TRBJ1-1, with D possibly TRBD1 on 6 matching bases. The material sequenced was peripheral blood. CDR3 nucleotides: TGTGCCAGCAGCCGAGGGGGGAACACTGAAGCTTTCTTT. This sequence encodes CASSRGGNTEAFF.